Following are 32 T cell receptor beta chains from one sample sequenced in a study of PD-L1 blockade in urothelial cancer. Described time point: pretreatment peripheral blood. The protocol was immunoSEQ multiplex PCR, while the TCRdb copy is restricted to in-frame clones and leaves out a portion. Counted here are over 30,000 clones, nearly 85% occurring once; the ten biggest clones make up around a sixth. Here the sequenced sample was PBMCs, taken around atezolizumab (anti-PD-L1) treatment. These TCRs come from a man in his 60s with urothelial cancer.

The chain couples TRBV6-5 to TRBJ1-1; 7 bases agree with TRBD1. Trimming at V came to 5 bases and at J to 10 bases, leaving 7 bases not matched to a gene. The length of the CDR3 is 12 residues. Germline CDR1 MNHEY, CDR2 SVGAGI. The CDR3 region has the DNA TGTGCCAGCAGTCGAGGGGACAGCTCAGCTTTCTTT. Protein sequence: CASSRGDSSAFF.

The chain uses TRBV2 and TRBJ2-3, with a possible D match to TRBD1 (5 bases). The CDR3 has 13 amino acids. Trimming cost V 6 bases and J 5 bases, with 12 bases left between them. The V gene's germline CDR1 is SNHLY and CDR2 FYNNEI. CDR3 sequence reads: CASSQGWRDTQYF. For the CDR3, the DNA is TGTGCCAGCAGCCAGGGATGGCGAGATACGCAGTATTTT.

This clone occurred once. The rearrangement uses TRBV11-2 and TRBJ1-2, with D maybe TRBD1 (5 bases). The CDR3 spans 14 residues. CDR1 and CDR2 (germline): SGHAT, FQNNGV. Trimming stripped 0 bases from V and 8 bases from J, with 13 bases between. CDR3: CASSLDQGLRGYTF. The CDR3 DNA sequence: TGTGCCAGCAGCTTAGATCAGGGCCTTCGGGGCTACACCTTC.

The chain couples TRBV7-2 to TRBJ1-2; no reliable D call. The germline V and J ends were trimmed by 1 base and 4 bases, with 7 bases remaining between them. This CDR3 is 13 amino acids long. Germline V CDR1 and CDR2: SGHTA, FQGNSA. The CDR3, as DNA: TGTGCCAGCAGCTTAGACAGAGTCTATGGCTACACCTTC. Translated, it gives CASSLDRVYGYTF.

This CDR3 is CASSFGTAYEQYF. CDR3 DNA: TGTGCCAGCAGCTTTGGGACAGCCTACGAGCAGTACTTC. The chain has TRBV7-2 and TRBJ2-7; TRBD1 aligns across 7 bases. The CDR3 runs 13 residues. Germline CDR1 reads SGHTA; CDR2 reads FQGNSA. Trimming cost V 3 bases and J 2 bases; bases outside gene matches: 1.

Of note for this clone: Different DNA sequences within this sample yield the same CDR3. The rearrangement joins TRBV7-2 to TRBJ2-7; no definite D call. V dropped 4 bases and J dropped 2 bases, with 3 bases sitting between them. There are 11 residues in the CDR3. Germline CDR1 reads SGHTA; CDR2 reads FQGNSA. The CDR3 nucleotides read TGTGCCAGCAGCTCCGCCTACGAGCAGTACTTC. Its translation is CASSSAYEQYF.

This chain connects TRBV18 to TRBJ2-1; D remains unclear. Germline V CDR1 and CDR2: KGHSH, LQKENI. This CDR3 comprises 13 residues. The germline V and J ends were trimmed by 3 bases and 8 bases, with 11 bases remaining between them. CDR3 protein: CASSPRDVYEQFF. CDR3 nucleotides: TGTGCCAGCTCACCCCGAGATGTCTATGAGCAGTTCTTC.

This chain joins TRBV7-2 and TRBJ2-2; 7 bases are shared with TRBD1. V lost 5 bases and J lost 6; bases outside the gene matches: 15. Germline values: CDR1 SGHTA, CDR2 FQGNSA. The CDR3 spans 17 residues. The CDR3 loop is CASSQGQARRVSGELFF. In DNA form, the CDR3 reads TGTGCCAGCAGCCAAGGACAGGCTCGAAGGGTTTCCGGGGAGCTGTTTTTT.

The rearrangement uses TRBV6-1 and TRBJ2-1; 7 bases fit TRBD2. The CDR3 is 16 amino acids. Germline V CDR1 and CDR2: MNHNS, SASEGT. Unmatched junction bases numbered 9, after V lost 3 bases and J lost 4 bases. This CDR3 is CASSDLGRERYNEQFF. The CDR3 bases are TGTGCCAGCAGTGACCTAGGGAGGGAGAGATACAATGAGCAGTTCTTC.

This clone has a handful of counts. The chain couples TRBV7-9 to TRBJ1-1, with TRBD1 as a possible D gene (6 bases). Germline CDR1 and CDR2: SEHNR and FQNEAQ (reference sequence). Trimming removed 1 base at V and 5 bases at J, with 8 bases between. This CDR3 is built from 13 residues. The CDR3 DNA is TGTGCCAGCAGCTTAGAAGGGGGTACTGAAGCTTTCTTT. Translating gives CASSLEGGTEAFF.

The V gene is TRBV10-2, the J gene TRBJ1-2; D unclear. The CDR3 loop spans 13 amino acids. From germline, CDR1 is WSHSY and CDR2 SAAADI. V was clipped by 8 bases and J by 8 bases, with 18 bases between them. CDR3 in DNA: TGCGCCAGCCAGGAGGCCCTGAAGGGAGGCTACACCTTC. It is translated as CASQEALKGGYTF.

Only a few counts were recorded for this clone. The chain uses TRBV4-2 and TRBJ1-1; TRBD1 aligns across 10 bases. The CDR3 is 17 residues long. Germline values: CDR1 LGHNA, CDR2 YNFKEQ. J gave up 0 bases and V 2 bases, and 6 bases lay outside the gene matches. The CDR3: CASSQTDRGAMNTEAFF. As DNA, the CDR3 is TGTGCCAGCAGCCAAACGGACAGGGGGGCCATGAACACTGAAGCTTTCTTT.

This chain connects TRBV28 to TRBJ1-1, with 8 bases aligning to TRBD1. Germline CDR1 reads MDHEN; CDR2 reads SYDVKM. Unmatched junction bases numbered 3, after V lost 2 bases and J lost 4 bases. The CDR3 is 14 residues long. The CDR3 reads CASSLQGALTEAFF. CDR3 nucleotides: TGTGCCAGCAGTTTACAGGGGGCCCTCACTGAAGCTTTCTTT.

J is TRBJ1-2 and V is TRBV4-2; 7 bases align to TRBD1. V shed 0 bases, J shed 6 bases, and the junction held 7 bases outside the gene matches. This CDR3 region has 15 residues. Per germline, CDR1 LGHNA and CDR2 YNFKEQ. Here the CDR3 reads CASSQDTRTGDGYTF. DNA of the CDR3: TGTGCCAGCAGCCAAGATACGAGAACAGGGGATGGCTACACCTTC.

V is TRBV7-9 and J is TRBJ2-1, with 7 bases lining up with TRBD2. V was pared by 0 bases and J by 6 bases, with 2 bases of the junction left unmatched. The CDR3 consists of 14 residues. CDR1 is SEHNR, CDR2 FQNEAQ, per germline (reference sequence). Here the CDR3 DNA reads TGTGCCAGCAGCTTAGCGGGAGGGCCCAATGAGCAGTTCTTC. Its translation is CASSLAGGPNEQFF.

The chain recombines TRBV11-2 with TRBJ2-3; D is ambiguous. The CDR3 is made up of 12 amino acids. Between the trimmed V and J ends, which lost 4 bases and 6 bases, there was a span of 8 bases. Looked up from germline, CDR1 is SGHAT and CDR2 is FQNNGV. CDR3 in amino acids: CASSSSRDTQYF. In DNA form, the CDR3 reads TGTGCCAGCAGCTCATCTCGGGATACGCAGTATTTT.

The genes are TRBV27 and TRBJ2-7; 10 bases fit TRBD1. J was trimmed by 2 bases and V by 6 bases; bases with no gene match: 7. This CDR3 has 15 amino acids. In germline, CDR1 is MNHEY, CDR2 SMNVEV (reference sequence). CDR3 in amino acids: CASRRPGQGTYEQYF. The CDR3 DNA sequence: TGTGCCAGCAGAAGACCGGGACAGGGGACCTACGAGCAGTACTTC.

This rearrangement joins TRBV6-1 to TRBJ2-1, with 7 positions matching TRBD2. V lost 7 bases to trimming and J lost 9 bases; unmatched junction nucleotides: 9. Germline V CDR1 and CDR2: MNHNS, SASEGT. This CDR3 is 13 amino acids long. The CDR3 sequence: CASMGTIGSEQFF. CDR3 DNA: TGTGCCAGCATGGGGACTATCGGGAGTGAGCAGTTCTTC.

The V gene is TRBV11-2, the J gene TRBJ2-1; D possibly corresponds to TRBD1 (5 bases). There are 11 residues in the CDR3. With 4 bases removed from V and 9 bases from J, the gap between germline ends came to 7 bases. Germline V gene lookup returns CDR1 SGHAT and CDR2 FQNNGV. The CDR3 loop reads CASSYTGEQFF. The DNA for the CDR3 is TGTGCCAGCAGCTACACAGGTGAGCAGTTCTTC.

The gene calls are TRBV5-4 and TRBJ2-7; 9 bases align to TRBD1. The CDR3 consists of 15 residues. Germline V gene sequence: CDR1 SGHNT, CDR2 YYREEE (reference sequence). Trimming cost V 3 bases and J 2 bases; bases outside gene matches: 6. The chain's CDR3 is CASSSGTGKPYEQYF. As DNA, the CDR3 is TGTGCCAGCAGCTCAGGGACAGGGAAGCCCTACGAGCAGTACTTC.

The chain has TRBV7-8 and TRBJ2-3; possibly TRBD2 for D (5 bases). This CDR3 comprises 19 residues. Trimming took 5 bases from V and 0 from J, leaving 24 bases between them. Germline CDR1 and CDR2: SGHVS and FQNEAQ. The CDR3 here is CASSRNVLLTAGSTDTQYF. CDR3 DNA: TGTGCCAGCAGCAGAAACGTCCTTCTTACGGCGGGTAGCACAGATACGCAGTATTTT.

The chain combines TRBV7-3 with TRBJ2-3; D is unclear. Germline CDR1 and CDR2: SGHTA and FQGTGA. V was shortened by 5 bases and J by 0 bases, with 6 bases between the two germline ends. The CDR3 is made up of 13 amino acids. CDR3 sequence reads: CASSVTSTDTQYF. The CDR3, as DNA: TGTGCCAGCAGCGTTACTAGCACAGATACGCAGTATTTT.

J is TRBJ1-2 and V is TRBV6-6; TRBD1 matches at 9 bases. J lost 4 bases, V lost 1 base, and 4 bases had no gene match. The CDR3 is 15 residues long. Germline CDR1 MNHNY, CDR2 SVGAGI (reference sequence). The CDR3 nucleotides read TGTGCCAGCAGTTACTTCCCGGGACAGGGCTATGGCTACACCTTC. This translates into CASSYFPGQGYGYTF.

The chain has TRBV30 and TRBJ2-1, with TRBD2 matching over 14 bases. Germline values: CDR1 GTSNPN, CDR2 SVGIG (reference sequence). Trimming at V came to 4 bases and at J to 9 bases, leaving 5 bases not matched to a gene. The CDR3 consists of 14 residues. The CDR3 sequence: CAWNRLAGGSEQFF. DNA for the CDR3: TGTGCCTGGAACCGACTAGCGGGAGGGAGTGAGCAGTTCTTC.

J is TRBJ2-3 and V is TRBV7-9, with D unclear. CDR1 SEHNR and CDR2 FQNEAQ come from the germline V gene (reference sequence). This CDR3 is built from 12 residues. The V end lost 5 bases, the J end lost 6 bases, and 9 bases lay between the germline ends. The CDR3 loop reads CASSVSLDTQYF. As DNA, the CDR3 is TGTGCCAGCAGCGTCAGTCTGGATACGCAGTATTTT. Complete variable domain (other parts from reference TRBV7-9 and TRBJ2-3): DTGVSQNPRHKITKRGQNVTFRCDPISEHNRLYWYRQTLGQGPEFLTYFQNEAQLEKSRLLSDRFSAERPKGSFSTLEIQRTEQGDSAMYLCASSVSLDTQYFGPGTRLTVL.

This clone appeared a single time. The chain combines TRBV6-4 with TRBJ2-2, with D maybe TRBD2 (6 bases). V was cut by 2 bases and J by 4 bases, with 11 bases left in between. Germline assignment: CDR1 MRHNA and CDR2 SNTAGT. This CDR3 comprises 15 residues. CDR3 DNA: TGTGCCAGCAGTGACGGTGCGGGGACCACCGGGGAGCTGTTTTTT. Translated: CASSDGAGTTGELFF.

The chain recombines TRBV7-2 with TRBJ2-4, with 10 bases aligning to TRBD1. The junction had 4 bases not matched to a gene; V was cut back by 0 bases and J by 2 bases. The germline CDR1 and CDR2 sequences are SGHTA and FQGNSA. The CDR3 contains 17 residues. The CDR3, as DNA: TGTGCCAGCAGCTTAGCGCAGGGACAGGGGCCCAAAAACATTCAGTACTTC. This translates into CASSLAQGQGPKNIQYF.

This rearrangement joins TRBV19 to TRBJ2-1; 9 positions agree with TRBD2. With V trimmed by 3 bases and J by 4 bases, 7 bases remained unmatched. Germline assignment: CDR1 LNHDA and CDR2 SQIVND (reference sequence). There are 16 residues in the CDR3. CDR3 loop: CASSIGGGGGYNEQFF. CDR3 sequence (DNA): TGTGCCAGTAGTATTGGCGGCGGGGGGGGATACAATGAGCAGTTCTTC.

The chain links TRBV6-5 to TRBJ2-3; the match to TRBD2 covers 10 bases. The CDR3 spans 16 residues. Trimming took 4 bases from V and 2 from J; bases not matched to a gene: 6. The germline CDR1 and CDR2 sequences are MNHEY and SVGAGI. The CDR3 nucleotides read TGTGCCAGCAGTTCCTGGCTAGCGGGAGCCACAGATACGCAGTATTTT. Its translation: CASSSWLAGATDTQYF.

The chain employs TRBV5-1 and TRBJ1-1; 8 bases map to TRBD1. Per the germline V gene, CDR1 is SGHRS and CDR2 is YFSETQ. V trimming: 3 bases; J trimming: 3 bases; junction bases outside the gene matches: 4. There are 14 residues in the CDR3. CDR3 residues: CASSSQGAHTEAFF. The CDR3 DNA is TGCGCCAGCAGCTCTCAGGGGGCTCACACTGAAGCTTTCTTT.

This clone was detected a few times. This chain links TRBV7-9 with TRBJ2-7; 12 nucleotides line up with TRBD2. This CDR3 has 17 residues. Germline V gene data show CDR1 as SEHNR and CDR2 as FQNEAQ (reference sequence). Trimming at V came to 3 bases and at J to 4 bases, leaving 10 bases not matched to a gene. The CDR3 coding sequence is TGTGCCAGCAGCTTCCAGACTAGCGGGAGAGGTGCTTACGAGCAGTACTTC. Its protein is CASSFQTSGRGAYEQYF.

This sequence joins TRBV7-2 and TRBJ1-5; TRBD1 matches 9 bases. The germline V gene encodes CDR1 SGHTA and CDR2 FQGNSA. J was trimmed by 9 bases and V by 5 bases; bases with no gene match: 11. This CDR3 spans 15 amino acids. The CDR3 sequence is CASSQRPGQGMPQHF. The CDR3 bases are TGTGCCAGCAGCCAGAGACCGGGACAGGGTATGCCCCAGCATTTT.